Presented here are 10 T cell receptor beta chains from one specimen sequenced in a study of T cells in Graves' hyperthyroidism and ophthalmopathy. Researchers took RNA transcripts and amplified the TCR beta CDR3 regions from them. Using the HTBI primer set, a first-round RT-PCR was run on the TCR CDR3. Each CDR3 protein gets one entry after TCRdb re-called the multiplex PCR reads with MiXCR. The table includes around 800,000 distinct CDR3 sequences, approximately 40% detected once. Sequenced: blood. These receptor sequences come from a young man with Graves' hyperthyroidism.

As concerns this clonotype: The junction and the germline gene differ at one end; a read error may be behind it. The V call is TRBV7-6, the J call TRBJ2-7; 9 positions match TRBD1. There are 15 residues in the CDR3. Germline V lookup: CDR1 SGHVS, CDR2 FNYEAQ. CDR3 in DNA: TGCGCCAGCAGCCACTTTCTCGGGACAGGGAACGAGCAGTACTTC. This gives the protein CASSHFLGTGNEQYF. Complete variable domain (other parts from reference TRBV7-6 and TRBJ2-7): GAGVSQSPRYKVTKRGQDVALRCDPISGHVSLYWYRQALGQGPEFLTYFNYEAQQDKSGLPNDRFSAERPEGSISTLTIQRTEQRDSAMYRCASSHFLGTGNEQYFGPGTRLTVT.

The sample holds many counts of this clonotype. The chain joins TRBV29-1 to TRBJ2-7, with D perhaps being TRBD1 or TRBD2 (5 bases each). The CDR3 has 15 amino acids. The V end lost 6 bases, the J end lost 5 bases, and 23 bases lay between the germline ends. CDR1 is SQVTM, CDR2 ANQGSEA, per germline. CDR3 sequence: CSVEGLKDSNNEQYF. Written as DNA, the CDR3 is TGCAGCGTCGAGGGGTTAAAAGACAGCAACAACGAGCAGTACTTC.

The chain links TRBV5-1 to TRBJ2-5; TRBD1 matches 8 bases. The ends lost 0 bases at V and 11 bases at J; junction bases unmatched: 15. The CDR3 extends over 16 amino acids. Germline V gene sequence: CDR1 SGHRS, CDR2 YFSETQ. For the CDR3, the DNA is TGCGCCAGCAGCTTGGGACAGGGGACCTCCTTTTACGGGCAGTACTTC. The encoded protein is CASSLGQGTSFYGQYF.

The chain employs TRBV5-6 and TRBJ2-5; 7 bases match TRBD1. The DNA end is more similar to TRBJ2-7, so the J call may be wrong. This CDR3 spans 17 amino acids. Germline CDR1 is SGHDT and CDR2 is YYEEEE. The CDR3 region is CASRGSQGNPKSYEQYF. For the CDR3, the DNA is TGTGCCAGCAGGGGATCACAGGGGAACCCTAAATCCTACGAGCAGTACTTC.

J is TRBJ1-6 and V is TRBV11-1; TRBD1 aligns across 7 bases. CDR3 length: 16 residues. Trimming removed 4 bases from V and 7 bases from J; junction bases left unmatched: 10. The germline gives CDR1 SGHAT, CDR2 FQDESV (reference sequence). CDR3 coding DNA: TGTGCCAGCAGCTCTACCGGGACAGCCAGCAATTCACCCCTCCACTTT. It codes for CASSSTGTASNSPLHF.

This clonotype has only one observation. This chain connects TRBV7-3 to TRBJ2-5; tentatively, D is TRBD1 or TRBD2 (5 bases each). Germline V gene sequence: CDR1 SGHTA, CDR2 FQGTGA. Trimming cost V 5 bases and J 7 bases, with 23 bases left between them. The CDR3 is 16 amino acids. CDR3 DNA: TGTGCCAGCAGCCCCGGGGACCGGGGAGTTAGTGTGACCCAGTACTTC. This sequence encodes CASSPGDRGVSVTQYF. Supplemented by reference TRBV7-3 and TRBJ2-5, the full variable domain reads GAGVSQTPSNKVTEKGKYVELRCDPISGHTALYWYRQSLGQGPEFLIYFQGTGAADDSGLPNDRFFAVRPEGSVSTLKIQRTERGDSAVYLCASSPGDRGVSVTQYFGPGTRLLVL.

The chain carries TRBV7-9 and TRBJ1-5; tentative D call: TRBD1 (5 bases). Germline CDR1 reads SEHNR; CDR2 reads FQNEAQ (reference sequence). Trimming removed 3 bases at V and 0 bases at J, with 12 bases between. The CDR3 is made up of 16 amino acids. Here the CDR3 DNA reads TGTGCCAGCAGCTTGGGGACTGATTATAGCAATCAGCCCCAGCATTTT. The encoded protein is CASSLGTDYSNQPQHF.

In the case of this clonotype: At one of its ends the junction is not consistent with the germline gene, which may arise from a read error. This chain connects TRBV10-3 to TRBJ2-6; D is unresolved. Germline V CDR1 and CDR2: ENHRY, SYGVKD. There are 14 residues in the CDR3. The CDR3 reads CASSSLRGANVLTF. DNA for the CDR3: TGTGCCAGCAGTTCCCTAAGAGGGGCCAACGTCCTGACTTTC.

In DNA, the CDR3 is TGTGCCAGCAGCAAACAGGTGAACACTGAGGCTTTCTTT. Protein product: CASSKQVNTEAFF. The chain uses TRBV21-1 and TRBJ1-1. TRBV21-1 counts as a pseudogene. CDR3 length: 13 residues.

As concerns this clonotype: The junction shows a germline mismatch at one end, possibly a read error. The V gene is TRBV5-1, the J gene TRBJ2-7, with a tentative D call TRBD1 (7 bases). Germline CDR1 and CDR2: SGHRS and YFSETQ. The CDR3 has 16 amino acids. In DNA, the CDR3 is TGTGCCAGCAGCTTGGCGGGACAGACCTCGACCTACGAGCAGTACTTC. Translated, it gives CASSLAGQTSTYEQYF.